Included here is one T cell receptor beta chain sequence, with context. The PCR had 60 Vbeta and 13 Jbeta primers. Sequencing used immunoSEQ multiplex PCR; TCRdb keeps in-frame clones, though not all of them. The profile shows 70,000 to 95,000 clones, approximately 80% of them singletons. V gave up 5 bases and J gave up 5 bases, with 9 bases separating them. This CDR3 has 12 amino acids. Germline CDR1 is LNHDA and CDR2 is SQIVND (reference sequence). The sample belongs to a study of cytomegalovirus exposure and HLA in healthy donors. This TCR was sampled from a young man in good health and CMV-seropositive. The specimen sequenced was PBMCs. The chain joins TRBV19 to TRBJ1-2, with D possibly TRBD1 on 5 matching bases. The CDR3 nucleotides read TGTGCCAGTAGTCCAGGGTCATATGGCTACACCTTC. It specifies CASSPGSYGYTF.